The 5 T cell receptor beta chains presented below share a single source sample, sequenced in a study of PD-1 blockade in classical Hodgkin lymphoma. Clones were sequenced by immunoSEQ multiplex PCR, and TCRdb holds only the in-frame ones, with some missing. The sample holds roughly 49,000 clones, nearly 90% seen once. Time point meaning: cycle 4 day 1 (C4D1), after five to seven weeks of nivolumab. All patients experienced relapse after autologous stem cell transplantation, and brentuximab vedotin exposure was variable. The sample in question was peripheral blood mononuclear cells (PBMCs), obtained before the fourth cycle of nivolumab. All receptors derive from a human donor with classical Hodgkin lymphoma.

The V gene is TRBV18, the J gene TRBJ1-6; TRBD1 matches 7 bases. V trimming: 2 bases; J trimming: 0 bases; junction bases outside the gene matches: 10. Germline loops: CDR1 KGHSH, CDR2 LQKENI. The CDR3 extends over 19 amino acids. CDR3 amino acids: CASSPLPGGQSSYNSPLHF. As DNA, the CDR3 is TGTGCCAGCTCACCATTACCAGGGGGACAAAGCTCCTATAATTCACCCCTCCACTTT.

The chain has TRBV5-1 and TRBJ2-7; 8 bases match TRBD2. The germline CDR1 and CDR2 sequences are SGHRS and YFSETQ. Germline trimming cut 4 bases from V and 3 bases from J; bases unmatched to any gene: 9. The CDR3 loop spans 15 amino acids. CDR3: CASSPRASGSYEQYF. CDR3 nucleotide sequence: TGCGCCAGCAGCCCGCGTGCGAGCGGGAGCTACGAGCAGTACTTC.

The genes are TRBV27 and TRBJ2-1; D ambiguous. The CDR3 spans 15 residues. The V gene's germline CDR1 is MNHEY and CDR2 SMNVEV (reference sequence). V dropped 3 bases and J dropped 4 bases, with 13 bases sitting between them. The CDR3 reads CASSFERLTYNEQFF. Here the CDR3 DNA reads TGTGCCAGCAGTTTCGAGAGGTTGACGTACAATGAGCAGTTCTTC.

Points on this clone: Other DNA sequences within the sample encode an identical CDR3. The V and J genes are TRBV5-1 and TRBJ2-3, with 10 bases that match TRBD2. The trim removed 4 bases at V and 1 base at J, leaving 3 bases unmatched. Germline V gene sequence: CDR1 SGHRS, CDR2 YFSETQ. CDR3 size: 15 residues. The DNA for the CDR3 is TGCGCCAGCAGCCTAGGGACTAGCGGCACAGATACGCAGTATTTT. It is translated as CASSLGTSGTDTQYF. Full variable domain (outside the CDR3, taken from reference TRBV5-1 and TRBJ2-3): KAGVTQTPRYLIKTRGQQVTLSCSPISGHRSVSWYQQTPGQGLQFLFEYFSETQRNKGNFPGRFSGRQFSNSRSEMNVSTLELGDSALYLCASSLGTSGTDTQYFGPGTRLTVL.

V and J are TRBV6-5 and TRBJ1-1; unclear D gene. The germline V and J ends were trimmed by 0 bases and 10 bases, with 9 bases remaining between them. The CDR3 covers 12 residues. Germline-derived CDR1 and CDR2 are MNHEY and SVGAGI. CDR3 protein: CASSYSVEGAFF. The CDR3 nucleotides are TGTGCCAGCAGTTACTCTGTTGAGGGAGCTTTCTTT.